A single sample is the source of the 9 T cell receptor beta chains below, sequenced in a study of blood T cell repertoires in COVID-19. Only in-frame clones appear in the TCRdb table, and some are missing; sequencing was by immunoSEQ multiplex PCR. The sample consists of roughly 120,000 clones, around 85% of them appearing once. Sequenced: peripheral blood. The receptors shown here come from a man between 65 and 85 years old who had recovered from COVID-19.

This clone was counted once. The chain employs TRBV19 and TRBJ2-6; no firm D call. V was pared by 5 bases and J by 4 bases, with 9 bases between. CDR1 LNHDA and CDR2 SQIVND come from the germline V gene (reference sequence). The CDR3 length is 14 residues. The CDR3 region is CASSGERGANVLTF. The CDR3 nucleotides are TGTGCCAGTAGTGGAGAACGAGGGGCCAACGTCCTGACTTTC. The full variable domain, completed using reference TRBV19 and TRBJ2-6, is DGGITQSPKYLFRKEGQNVTLSCEQNLNHDAMYWYRQDPGQGLRLIYYSQIVNDFQKGDIAEGYSVSREKKESFPLTVTSAQKNPTAFYLCASSGERGANVLTFGAGSRLTVL.

This chain connects TRBV12-3 or TRBV12-4 to TRBJ1-3; D is uncertain. The CDR3 is made up of 13 amino acids. V was shortened by 6 bases and J by 0 bases, with 6 bases between the two germline ends. CDR3 residues: CASSPSSGNTIYF. The CDR3 DNA is TGTGCCAGCAGCCCTAGCTCTGGAAACACCATATATTTT.

V and J are TRBV10-1 and TRBJ2-1, with 9 bases lining up with TRBD2. V shed 4 bases and J 7 bases; nucleotides not matched to a gene: 17. Germline V gene sequence: CDR1 WNHNN, CDR2 SYGVQD (reference sequence). The CDR3 sequence is 18 residues long. The CDR3 is CASSGPRWAGGPGNEQFF. In nucleotides, the CDR3 is TGCGCCAGCAGTGGACCCAGATGGGCGGGAGGGCCGGGAAATGAGCAGTTCTTC.

V usage is TRBV11-3 and J usage is TRBJ2-1, with D possibly matching TRBD1 (6 bases). Germline assignment: CDR1 SGHNT and CDR2 YENEEA. CDR3 length: 13 residues. V lost 0 bases and J lost 10, with 10 bases in between. The CDR3 protein is CASSLDRGSEQFF. The CDR3 DNA reads as TGTGCCAGCAGCTTAGACAGGGGCAGCGAGCAGTTCTTC.

The chain's CDR3 is CATQEGYRAGYNEQFF. CDR3 nucleotide sequence: TGCGCCACCCAAGAGGGCTACAGGGCGGGCTACAATGAGCAGTTCTTC. The gene calls are TRBV5-1 and TRBJ2-1, with D possibly matching TRBD1 (6 bases). The CDR3 length is 16 residues. Germline CDR1 reads SGHRS; CDR2 reads YFSETQ. V lost 9 bases to trimming and J lost 3 bases, with 22 bases between them.

The gene calls are TRBV7-3 and TRBJ2-2; weak D call: TRBD1 (5 bases). The CDR3 runs 15 residues. V shed 3 bases and J shed 0 bases, with 8 bases lying between them. Per the germline V gene, CDR1 is SGHTA and CDR2 is FQGTGA. This chain's CDR3 is CASSLGLSNTGELFF. The CDR3 region has the DNA TGTGCCAGCAGCTTGGGGCTTTCGAACACCGGGGAGCTGTTTTTT.

The CDR3 DNA reads TGTGCCAGCAGGATAGTTTTCGGGGATAGGGATGGCTACACCTTC. As protein: CASRIVFGDRDGYTF. The genes are TRBV6-5 and TRBJ1-2, with D unclear. The CDR3 sequence is 15 residues long. The germline V and J ends were trimmed by 6 bases and 6 bases, with 20 bases remaining between them. Germline V gene lookup returns CDR1 MNHEY and CDR2 SVGAGI.

The rearrangement links TRBV19 to TRBJ1-2; TRBD1 aligns across 7 bases. There are 13 residues in the CDR3. Trimming at V came to 7 bases and at J to 4 bases, leaving 6 bases not matched to a gene. Germline V gene lookup returns CDR1 LNHDA and CDR2 SQIVND (reference sequence). The CDR3 region has the DNA TGTGCCAGTACCTCAGGACAGGTCTATGGCTACACCTTC. Translated, it gives CASTSGQVYGYTF.

The chain combines TRBV3-1 (or the pseudogene TRBV3-2) with TRBJ2-1; D ambiguous. V lost 1 base to trimming and J lost 4 bases, with 20 bases between them. CDR3 length: 18 residues. CDR1 is LGHDT, CDR2 YNNKEL, per germline (reference sequence). For the CDR3, the DNA is TGTGCCAGCAGCCAAGTGGGCCGGCTCAGACCGGATTACAATGAGCAGTTCTTC. It is translated as CASSQVGRLRPDYNEQFF.